The next 4 T cell receptor beta chains were all read from a single sample in a study of T-cell memory formation after mild COVID-19. TCRdb re-analysed the 5' RACE reads in MiXCR, keeping a single row per CDR3 protein. The sample has roughly 450,000 distinct CDR3 sequences, roughly 20% seen once. The sample was PBMCs or a T cell subset sorted from them (not recorded which). These receptors were collected from an adult woman who had mild COVID-19 (a few samples of this study predate the infection). Cell type and time point are not known.

The rearrangement uses TRBV11-3 and TRBJ2-5, with TRBD2 matching over 9 bases. With V trimmed by 8 bases and J by 2 bases, 3 bases remained unmatched. The length of the CDR3 is 13 residues. Germline CDR1 reads SGHNT; CDR2 reads YENEEA. CDR3 loop: CASALAGQETQYF. CDR3 DNA sequence: TGTGCCAGCGCGCTAGCGGGGCAAGAGACCCAGTACTTC.

The rearrangement uses TRBV24-1 and TRBJ2-2, with 8 bases fitting TRBD1. Germline values: CDR1 KGHDR, CDR2 SFDVKD. The CDR3 extends over 15 amino acids. The V gene end was trimmed by 3 bases and the J gene end by 6 bases; junction bases not matched to a gene: 5. The CDR3, as DNA: TGTGCCACCAGTGATCGACAGGGGATCGCCGGGGAGCTGTTTTTT. Translating gives CATSDRQGIAGELFF.

This clonotype showed up just a few times. The rearrangement uses TRBV13 and TRBJ2-2; no reliable D call. The CDR3 contains 16 residues. CDR1 is PRHDT and CDR2 is FYEKMQ in the germline V gene (reference sequence). V lost 1 base and J lost 6, with 15 bases in between. CDR3 region: CASSLEQLRRSGELFF. Written as DNA, the CDR3 is TGTGCCAGCAGCTTAGAACAGCTTCGACGGTCCGGGGAGCTGTTTTTT.

The chain joins TRBV7-9 to TRBJ2-2; D remains ambiguous. Between the trimmed V and J ends, which lost 3 bases and 1 base, there was a span of 6 bases. This CDR3 has 14 amino acids. Germline loops: CDR1 SEHNR, CDR2 FQNEAQ (reference sequence). The CDR3 DNA follows: TGTGCCAGCAGCTTTAGCAGGAACACCGGGGAGCTGTTTTTT. Its translation is CASSFSRNTGELFF.